These 23 T cell receptor beta chains originate from one sample sequenced in a study of OX40 agonist ivuxolimab in advanced cancers. Method: immunoSEQ multiplex PCR; TCRdb's copy keeps in-frame clones and lacks some. Here the sample spans 60,000 to 80,000 clones, around 83% being singletons. Specimen: CD4+ or CD8+ T cells sorted from blood, collected in a trial of the OX40 agonist ivuxolimab. The receptors were gathered from an adult with an advanced solid tumor such as melanoma, head and neck, liver or kidney cancer.

The chain carries TRBV5-1 and TRBJ2-1; tentatively, D is TRBD1 (6 bases). CDR1 is SGHRS, CDR2 YFSETQ, per germline. The CDR3 is made up of 14 amino acids. Trimming pared 0 bases from V and 7 bases from J, leaving 11 bases between. The CDR3 here is CASSLVAGANEQFF. The CDR3 DNA is TGCGCCAGCAGCTTGGTGGCAGGGGCAAATGAGCAGTTCTTC.

The chain carries TRBV7-2 and TRBJ2-1; TRBD1 might be the D (5 bases). The CDR3 is made up of 14 amino acids. CDR1 and CDR2 (germline): SGHTA, FQGNSA. Trimming removed 4 bases at V and 6 bases at J, with 13 bases between. The DNA for the CDR3 is TGTGCCAGCAGCTACCTGCGACAGCCCAATGAGCAGTTCTTC. Translating it yields CASSYLRQPNEQFF.

V and J are TRBV7-2 and TRBJ2-1; tentatively, D is TRBD1 (6 bases). The V gene lost 1 base and the J gene lost 3 bases, with 10 bases spanning the gap. CDR1 SGHTA and CDR2 FQGNSA come from the germline V gene. The CDR3 sequence is 15 residues long. CDR3 loop: CASSLVGTSYNEQFF. CDR3 DNA sequence: TGTGCCAGCAGCTTAGTAGGGACAAGCTACAATGAGCAGTTCTTC.

The chain is built from TRBV11-2 and TRBJ1-2; D possibly corresponds to TRBD1 (5 bases). With 2 bases removed from V and 8 bases from J, the gap between germline ends came to 12 bases. The CDR3 consists of 13 residues. CDR1 is SGHAT, CDR2 FQNNGV, per germline. DNA of the CDR3: TGTGCCAGCAGCTTATACAGGAGGCTCGGCTACACCTTC. Translated, it gives CASSLYRRLGYTF.

The chain has TRBV9 and TRBJ2-3, with 7 bases aligning to TRBD2. The germline gives CDR1 SGDLS, CDR2 YYNGEE. V was pared by 2 bases and J by 4 bases, with 1 base of the junction left unmatched. This CDR3 spans 13 amino acids. CDR3 residues: CASSVLAADTQYF. For the CDR3, the DNA is TGTGCCAGCAGCGTCCTAGCGGCAGATACGCAGTATTTT.

V gene TRBV6-5 combines with J gene TRBJ1-5; D remains unclear. Trimming removed 1 base at V and 6 bases at J, with 7 bases between. Looked up from germline, CDR1 is MNHEY and CDR2 is SVGAGI. The CDR3 extends over 13 amino acids. CDR3 sequence (DNA): TGTGCCAGCAGTTACTGGGCAGGTCAGCCCCAGCATTTT. Amino acid sequence: CASSYWAGQPQHF.

This sequence joins TRBV6-6 and TRBJ1-6, with 7 positions matching TRBD1. The V and J ends lost 5 bases and 10 bases, in that order; junction bases with no gene match: 8. Germline V gene lookup returns CDR1 MNHNY and CDR2 SVGAGI (reference sequence). The CDR3 has 14 residues. The CDR3 region has the DNA TGTGCCAGCAGTAACAGGGGTTTAGGGTCACCCCTCCACTTT. As protein: CASSNRGLGSPLHF.

This chain joins TRBV5-1 and TRBJ2-5, with 9 bases lining up with TRBD2. Germline loops: CDR1 SGHRS, CDR2 YFSETQ. The CDR3 has 15 residues. V lost 4 bases and J lost 3; bases outside the gene matches: 7. The DNA for the CDR3 is TGCGCCAGCAGCATCTACGGGACTAGCAAAGAGACCCAGTACTTC. Translation gives CASSIYGTSKETQYF.

The V and J genes are TRBV4-3 and TRBJ2-7; TRBD1 might be the D (6 bases). In germline, CDR1 is LGHNA, CDR2 YSLEER. The CDR3 has 15 residues. V was shortened by 0 bases and J by 4 bases, with 13 bases between the two germline ends. CDR3 coding DNA: TGCGCCAGCAGCCAAGAGGGCAGGGGTCCGTACGAGCAGTACTTC. Translated: CASSQEGRGPYEQYF.

The chain combines TRBV7-2 with TRBJ1-1, with unresolved D. CDR1 SGHTA and CDR2 FQGNSA come from the germline V gene. This CDR3 has 13 amino acids. The V end lost 3 bases, the J end lost 4 bases, and 9 bases lay between the germline ends. The CDR3 sequence is CASSFKGGTEAFF. Written as DNA, the CDR3 is TGTGCCAGCAGCTTCAAGGGCGGCACTGAAGCTTTCTTT.

This clone has only one observation. This rearrangement joins TRBV5-4 to TRBJ2-2; 10 bases fit TRBD1. Per the germline V gene, CDR1 is SGHNT and CDR2 is YYREEE (reference sequence). J lost 5 bases, V lost 4 bases, and 5 bases had no gene match. There are 15 residues in the CDR3. The CDR3 DNA reads TGTGCCAGCAGCGTGGGACAGGGGAGAACCGGGGAGCTGTTTTTT. Translated, it gives CASSVGQGRTGELFF.

The chain employs TRBV2 and TRBJ1-5; D possibly corresponds to TRBD1 (6 bases). Looked up from germline, CDR1 is SNHLY and CDR2 is FYNNEI. This CDR3 is built from 13 residues. The germline V and J ends were trimmed by 3 bases and 6 bases, with 9 bases remaining between them. CDR3 sequence: CASSDRGGQPQHF. In nucleotides, the CDR3 is TGTGCCAGCAGTGACAGGGGAGGTCAGCCCCAGCATTTT.

J is TRBJ2-6 and V is TRBV14; no firm D call. V lost 0 bases and J 4 bases, leaving 1 base between the germline ends. Germline V CDR1 and CDR2: SGHDN, FVKESK. CDR3 length: 13 amino acids. CDR3 region: CASSQEGANVLTF. Written as DNA, the CDR3 is TGTGCCAGCAGCCAAGAGGGGGCCAACGTCCTGACTTTC.

The chain combines TRBV11-2 with TRBJ2-5; weak D call: TRBD2 (6 bases). The assigned J gene may be wrong: the sequence end matches TRBJ2-7 better. CDR3 length equals 17 residues. CDR1 SGHAT and CDR2 FQNNGV come from the germline V gene. CDR3 nucleotides: TGTGCCAGCAGCTTACCCGGTGGGGGGATCGTCTCCTACGAGCAGTACTTC. Residues: CASSLPGGGIVSYEQYF.

V gene TRBV7-2 combines with J gene TRBJ2-1; D gene ambiguous. The germline CDR1 and CDR2 sequences are SGHTA and FQGNSA. CDR3 size: 15 residues. V was trimmed by 0 bases and J by 0 bases, leaving 6 bases between them. The CDR3 reads CASSLAVSSYNEQFF. The CDR3 DNA reads TGTGCCAGCAGCTTAGCTGTGAGCTCCTACAATGAGCAGTTCTTC.

This chain links TRBV5-8 with TRBJ1-2; TRBD1 is a possible D gene (5 bases). Trimming took off 4 bases at V and 2 bases at J, with 15 bases between the two ends. The germline CDR1 and CDR2 sequences are SGHTS and YDEGEE. CDR3 length equals 15 residues. CDR3: CASSLEGPLNYGYTF. CDR3 DNA sequence: TGTGCCAGCAGCCTTGAGGGACCGTTGAACTATGGCTACACCTTC.

The gene calls are TRBV4-3 and TRBJ2-3, with TRBD2 identical over 12 bases. V lost 2 bases and J lost 5; bases outside the gene matches: 5. CDR1 is LGHNA and CDR2 is YSLEER in the germline V gene. The CDR3 runs to 16 residues. Here the CDR3 DNA reads TGCGCCAGCAGCCAACTAGCGGGGGGGGCAATAGATACGCAGTATTTT. Its protein is CASSQLAGGAIDTQYF.

The V gene is TRBV7-8, the J gene TRBJ1-1; 7 nucleotides agree with TRBD1. The CDR3 length is 14 residues. Germline V lookup: CDR1 SGHVS, CDR2 FQNEAQ. V dropped 6 bases and J dropped 3; count of bases not matched to a gene: 7. CDR3 coding DNA: TGTGCCAGCAGACTCACAGGGGCGGACACTGAAGCTTTCTTT. Protein sequence: CASRLTGADTEAFF.

This chain uses TRBV6-5 with TRBJ2-7; unclear D gene. Germline V CDR1 and CDR2: MNHEY, SVGAGI. The V gene lost 0 bases and the J gene lost 4 bases, with 10 bases spanning the gap. This CDR3 has 14 amino acids. CDR3 DNA sequence: TGTGCCAGCAGTTACTCGTCCTTAGGTTACGAGCAGTACTTC. It codes for CASSYSSLGYEQYF.

The genes are TRBV4-1 and TRBJ1-3; 12 bases line up with TRBD1. Unmatched junction bases numbered 11, after V lost 2 bases and J lost 0 bases. Germline loops: CDR1 MGHRA, CDR2 YSYEKL. The CDR3 consists of 20 residues. CDR3 residues: CASSQRGDRGLSGSGNTIYF. The CDR3, as DNA: TGCGCCAGCAGCCAAAGGGGGGACAGGGGGCTCTCGGGCTCTGGAAACACCATATATTTT.

The chain links TRBV7-2 to TRBJ2-2, with no clear D. This CDR3 has 13 residues. The germline CDR1 and CDR2 sequences are SGHTA and FQGNSA. With 0 bases removed from V and 6 bases from J, the gap between germline ends came to 5 bases. Written as DNA, the CDR3 is TGTGCCAGCAGCTTAGCAAGGGCCGGGGAGCTGTTTTTT. This translates into CASSLARAGELFF.

This chain links TRBV19 with TRBJ2-1; D may be TRBD2 (7 bases). Germline CDR1 and CDR2: LNHDA and SQIVND (reference sequence). Trimming left V 2 bases short and J 4 bases short, with 15 bases between. The CDR3 has 16 residues. For the CDR3, the DNA is TGTGCCAGTAGTATACGTTGGGGGGGCCAATACAATGAGCAGTTCTTC. Encoded protein: CASSIRWGGQYNEQFF. Looking up the rest from reference TRBV19 and TRBJ2-1 gives the full variable domain: DGGITQSPKYLFRKEGQNVTLSCEQNLNHDAMYWYRQDPGQGLRLIYYSQIVNDFQKGDIAEGYSVSREKKESFPLTVTSAQKNPTAFYLCASSIRWGGQYNEQFFGPGTRLTVL.

The rearrangement links TRBV6-5 to TRBJ1-1, with D perhaps TRBD1 (5 bases). The germline CDR1 and CDR2 sequences are MNHEY and SVGAGI. Trimming took off 4 bases at V and 1 base at J, with 7 bases between the two ends. The CDR3 is made up of 13 amino acids. For the CDR3, the DNA is TGTGCCAGCAGTTTGGACACGAACACTGAAGCTTTCTTT. Its translation is CASSLDTNTEAFF.